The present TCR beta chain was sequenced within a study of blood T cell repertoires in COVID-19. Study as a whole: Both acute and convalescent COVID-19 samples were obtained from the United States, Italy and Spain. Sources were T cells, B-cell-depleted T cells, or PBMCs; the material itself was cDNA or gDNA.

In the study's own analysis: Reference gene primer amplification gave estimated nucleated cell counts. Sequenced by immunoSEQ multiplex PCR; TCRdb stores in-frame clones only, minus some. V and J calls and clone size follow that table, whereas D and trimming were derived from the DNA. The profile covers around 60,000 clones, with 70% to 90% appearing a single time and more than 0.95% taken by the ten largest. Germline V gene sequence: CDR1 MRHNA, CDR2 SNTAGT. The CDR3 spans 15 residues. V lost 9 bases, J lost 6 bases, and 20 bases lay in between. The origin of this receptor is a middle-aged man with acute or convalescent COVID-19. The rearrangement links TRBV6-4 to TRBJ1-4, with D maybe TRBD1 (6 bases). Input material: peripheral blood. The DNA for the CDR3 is TGTGCCAGTTCAAGAACAGGGTTTCTCCATGAAAAACTGTTTTTT. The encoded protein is CASSRTGFLHEKLFF.